These 6 T cell receptor beta chains originate from one sample sequenced in a study of blood T cell repertoires in COVID-19. TCRdb's copy holds only in-frame clones and misses some; the assay was immunoSEQ multiplex PCR. In the table there are about 210,000 clones, 65% to 90% of which are singletons. Sample: peripheral blood. Source of these receptors: a man aged 35-49 years who had recovered from COVID-19.

J is TRBJ1-5 and V is TRBV18, with D unresolved. Germline CDR1 KGHSH, CDR2 LQKENI. Trimming cost V 6 bases and J 6 bases, with 15 bases left between them. The CDR3 covers 14 residues. The chain's CDR3 is CASSRDAAGQPQHF. The CDR3 region has the DNA TGTGCCAGCTCCCGCGACGCGGCGGGTCAGCCCCAGCATTTT. The complete variable domain, with remaining parts taken from reference TRBV18 and TRBJ1-5, reads NAGVMQNPRHLVRRRGQEARLRCSPMKGHSHVYWYRQLPEEGLKFMVYLQKENIIDESGMPKERFSAEFPKEGPSILRIQQVVRGDSAAYFCASSRDAAGQPQHFGDGTRLSIL.

The chain couples TRBV19 to TRBJ1-5; 8 positions match TRBD1. Trimming took 1 base from V and 4 from J; bases not matched to a gene: 3. This CDR3 is 15 amino acids long. CDR1 is LNHDA and CDR2 is SQIVND in the germline V gene (reference sequence). CDR3 sequence reads: CASSIGRQGNQPQHF. For the CDR3, the DNA is TGTGCCAGTAGTATAGGCCGACAGGGGAATCAGCCCCAGCATTTT.

This chain links TRBV5-1 with TRBJ1-2; tentatively, D is TRBD1 (6 bases). Germline CDR1 SGHRS, CDR2 YFSETQ. The CDR3 length is 14 residues. Trimming took 4 bases from V and 1 from J, leaving 11 bases between them. In nucleotides, the CDR3 is TGCGCCAGCAGCCTAACAGGGATTAACTATGGCTACACCTTC. Translated: CASSLTGINYGYTF.

The chain carries TRBV5-1 and TRBJ1-6, with D hard to call. Germline V gene lookup returns CDR1 SGHRS and CDR2 YFSETQ. The CDR3 has 16 residues. V was clipped by 0 bases and J by 4 bases, with 11 bases between them. The CDR3 protein is CASSLARNGYNSPLHF. The CDR3 DNA sequence: TGCGCCAGCAGCTTGGCCAGGAACGGATATAATTCACCCCTCCACTTT.

The chain uses TRBV7-6 and TRBJ2-1; 12 nucleotides align to TRBD2. Trimming removed 5 bases from V and 9 bases from J; junction bases left unmatched: 11. CDR3 size: 16 residues. The germline V gene has CDR1 SGHVS and CDR2 FNYEAQ. DNA for the CDR3: TGTGCCAGCAGCGGACTAGCGGGGACCGGGGGTGTTGAGCAGTTCTTC. This codes for CASSGLAGTGGVEQFF.

The chain joins TRBV29-1 to TRBJ2-3; 7 nucleotides align to TRBD1. Per the germline V gene, CDR1 is SQVTM and CDR2 is ANQGSEA. This CDR3 spans 15 amino acids. Losses at the gene ends were 3 bases for V and 6 bases for J; bases not matched to a gene: 12. The DNA for the CDR3 is TGCAGCGTTGAGAGACAGGGTAGGGTAAGGGATACGCAGTATTTT. This sequence encodes CSVERQGRVRDTQYF.